The 20 T cell receptor beta chains below all came from one sample that was sequenced in a study of blood T cells in healthy people across ages. Together with a sample-barcoded 5' primer, a J-beta primer mix was included in a second PCR lasting about 6 to 11 cycles. One entry per CDR3 protein results from TCRdb running MiXCR on the 5' RACE reads. The sample includes 1,800,000 or so distinct CDR3 sequences, about 39% of them seen just once. Sequencing was carried out using blood. The source is a human donor in good health.

This clonotype was observed a handful of times. The gene calls are TRBV5-1 and TRBJ2-1; D gene uncertain. Germline V gives CDR1 SGHRS, CDR2 YFSETQ. CDR3 length equals 15 residues. V lost 0 bases and J lost 4, with 11 bases in between. The CDR3 region is CASSLDPGEYNEQFF. CDR3 nucleotides: TGCGCCAGCAGCTTGGATCCTGGAGAATACAATGAGCAGTTCTTC.

The CDR3 DNA is TGCGCCAGCAGCCAAGAGAAGGATACAATCTCCTACGAGCAGTACTTC. Its protein is CASSQEKDTISYEQYF. The chain joins TRBV4-1 to TRBJ2-7; no reliable D call. Per germline, CDR1 MGHRA and CDR2 YSYEKL. This CDR3 spans 16 amino acids. The ends were cut back, 0 bases at V and 0 bases at J, with 12 bases in the middle.

This clonotype has more than one count but fewer than ten. The chain couples TRBV9 to TRBJ2-7; 8 bases align to TRBD2. CDR3 size: 14 residues. The trim removed 0 bases at V and 7 bases at J, leaving 6 bases unmatched. Looked up from germline, CDR1 is SGDLS and CDR2 is YYNGEE. CDR3 DNA sequence: TGTGCCAGCAGCGTAGGGGCCGGGAGGGGAGAGCAGTACTTC. Protein: CASSVGAGRGEQYF.

This clonotype has just a few counts. An end of the junction differs from the germline gene, which may be a read error. V gene TRBV4-3 combines with J gene TRBJ2-1, with TRBD2 matching over 8 bases. The germline V gene encodes CDR1 LGHNA and CDR2 YSLEER. The CDR3 runs to 19 residues. The CDR3 region is CASSQDWLREGTSCNEQFF. CDR3 nucleotides: TGCGCCAGCAGCCAAGACTGGTTACGGGAGGGAACTTCCTGCAATGAGCAGTTCTTC.

This clonotype was seen only a few times. The gene calls are TRBV3-1 and TRBJ2-7; a possible D gene is TRBD1 (6 bases). Germline V gene sequence: CDR1 LGHDT, CDR2 YNNKEL (reference sequence). Trimming removed 2 bases from V and 6 bases from J, with 11 bases in between. The CDR3 extends over 13 amino acids. The CDR3 coding sequence is TGTGCCAGCAGCCAAACAGGGTTCGGCGAGCAGTACTTC. Translating it yields CASSQTGFGEQYF.

This clonotype has just a few counts. The CDR3 nucleotides are TGTGCCAGCAGCCAAGCCGTGGGTGGCTACACCTTC. This gives the protein CASSQAVGGYTF. This chain joins TRBV14 and TRBJ1-2; D is ambiguous. Trimming stripped 1 base from V and 7 bases from J, with 7 bases between. CDR3 length: 12 amino acids. The germline V gene has CDR1 SGHDN and CDR2 FVKESK.

This clonotype has only a few counts. The rearrangement uses TRBV7-6 and TRBJ2-7; tentative D call: TRBD1 (6 bases). The V gene lost 5 bases and the J gene lost 2 bases, with 16 bases spanning the gap. CDR3 size: 15 residues. CDR1 is SGHVS and CDR2 is FNYEAQ in the germline V gene. The CDR3 here is CASSLADSPTYEQYF. In nucleotides, the CDR3 is TGTGCCAGCAGCCTGGCGGACAGCCCGACCTACGAGCAGTACTTC.

The sample holds a few counts of this clonotype. The chain joins TRBV4-3 to TRBJ2-4, with D maybe TRBD1 (5 bases). Germline V lookup: CDR1 LGHNA, CDR2 YSLEER. V lost 4 bases, J lost 0 bases, and 13 bases lay in between. The CDR3 loop spans 16 amino acids. In DNA form, the CDR3 reads TGCGCCAGCAGCCTATCGACAGAACTAGCCAAAAACATTCAGTACTTC. Translation: CASSLSTELAKNIQYF.

This clonotype has more than one count but fewer than ten. CDR3 sequence reads: CASSYHGRYEAFF. CDR3 DNA: TGTGCCAGCAGTTACCATGGACGGTATGAAGCTTTCTTT. V and J are TRBV6-2 or TRBV6-3 and TRBJ1-1; no firm D call. CDR3 length: 13 amino acids. Germline loops: CDR1 MNHEY, CDR2 SVGEGT. V lost 2 bases and J 7 bases, leaving 11 bases between the germline ends.

The sample holds a few counts of this clonotype. The V call is TRBV7-9, the J call TRBJ2-4, with D unresolved. The J call is in doubt because the DNA end fits TRBJ2-7 better. The CDR3 runs to 11 residues. CDR1 is SEHNR, CDR2 FQNEAQ, per germline (reference sequence). The CDR3 is CASSSPNEQYF. The CDR3, as DNA: TGTGCCAGCTCCTCACCAAACGAGCAGTACTTC.

This clonotype came up a few times. The chain recombines TRBV7-2 with TRBJ1-1; the D is unclear. Trimming took off 7 bases at V and 4 bases at J, with 13 bases between the two ends. The CDR3 is 13 residues long. The V gene's germline CDR1 is SGHTA and CDR2 FQGNSA. The CDR3 reads CASILEVGTEAFF. CDR3 in DNA: TGTGCCAGCATTCTTGAGGTGGGCACTGAAGCTTTCTTT.

Concerning this clonotype: Compared with germline, one end of the junction differs, possibly owing to a read error. This chain joins TRBV27 and TRBJ1-2; TRBD1 is a possible D gene (6 bases). Per germline, CDR1 MNHEY and CDR2 SMNVEV (reference sequence). The CDR3 has 14 residues. This CDR3 reads CASRLSGADYGYTF. CDR3 DNA: TGTGCCAGCAGGTTATCGGGGGCCGACTATGGCTACACCTTC.

This chain connects TRBV12-3 or TRBV12-4 to TRBJ2-5; no clear D gene. The CDR3 spans 17 residues. V dropped 5 bases and J dropped 2 bases, with 21 bases sitting between them. The CDR3 region is CASSESRVLSAQETQYF. CDR3 DNA sequence: TGTGCCAGCAGTGAGAGTCGGGTCTTGTCAGCTCAAGAGACCCAGTACTTC.

The rearrangement uses TRBV10-3 and TRBJ2-5; D is possibly TRBD2 (6 bases). Germline CDR1 and CDR2: ENHRY and SYGVKD. The V end was cut by 7 bases, the J end by 7 bases, with 22 bases between. The CDR3 is 15 residues long. The CDR3 here is CAITSGEGGPGTQYF. The CDR3 bases are TGTGCCATCACTTCGGGGGAAGGTGGCCCGGGGACCCAGTACTTC.

The rearrangement joins TRBV20-1 to TRBJ2-7; TRBD1 matches 7 bases. This CDR3 is built from 15 residues. Unmatched junction bases numbered 12, after V lost 6 bases and J lost 1 base. From germline, CDR1 is DFQATT and CDR2 SNEGSKA (reference sequence). Here the CDR3 DNA reads TGCAGTGCCCAGACGGGACAGCCGGGGTCCTACGAGCAGTACTTC. Translated: CSAQTGQPGSYEQYF.

The rearrangement uses TRBV12-3 or TRBV12-4 and TRBJ1-1; the match to TRBD1 covers 7 bases. The ends lost 6 bases at V and 6 bases at J; junction bases unmatched: 10. The CDR3 has 14 residues. CDR3 in DNA: TGTGCCAGCAGGGGGGGAGAGCAGGGGGCTGAAGCTTTCTTT. Protein sequence: CASRGGEQGAEAFF.

In this sample, this clonotype turned up a few times. The V gene is TRBV20-1, the J gene TRBJ2-3, with D perhaps TRBD1 or TRBD2 (5 bases each). This CDR3 has 14 residues. The V end was cut by 3 bases, the J end by 4 bases, with 14 bases between. Germline CDR1 DFQATT, CDR2 SNEGSKA (reference sequence). For the CDR3, the DNA is TGCAGTGCTAGCCGGGGCCTCTCCCCAGATACGCAGTATTTT. It is translated as CSASRGLSPDTQYF.

This clonotype appeared many times. The CDR3 DNA reads as TGTGCCAGCAGCGAACCGGGACAGGGATTTGGCGGCTACACCTTC. Translating gives CASSEPGQGFGGYTF. The V call is TRBV6-6, the J call TRBJ1-2; 9 positions agree with TRBD1. CDR3 length equals 15 residues. V lost 6 bases, J lost 8 bases, and 13 bases stayed unmatched. Germline CDR1 is MNHNY and CDR2 is SVGAGI (reference sequence).

The chain has TRBV7-2 and TRBJ1-1; 8 bases line up with TRBD1. Per germline, CDR1 SGHTA and CDR2 FQGNSA. The CDR3 consists of 17 residues. J gave up 6 bases and V 5 bases, and 17 bases lay outside the gene matches. The DNA for the CDR3 is TGTGCCAGCAGCCAACCCCGCGACAGGGGCAGGTTCCCTGAAGCTTTCTTT. This translates into CASSQPRDRGRFPEAFF.

This chain joins TRBV10-3 and TRBJ2-5, with a possible D match to TRBD2 (6 bases). Trimming removed 3 bases from V and 2 bases from J, with 10 bases in between. The CDR3 length is 14 residues. Germline V gene lookup returns CDR1 ENHRY and CDR2 SYGVKD. CDR3 DNA: TGTGCCATCAGTGACGGGGGATCGCAAGAGACCCAGTACTTC. Its protein product is CAISDGGSQETQYF.